Listed here are 14 T cell receptor beta chains from one sample, sequenced in a study of breast tumors, draining lymph nodes, adjacent tissues. Each CDR3 protein gets one entry after TCRdb re-called the multiplex PCR reads with MiXCR. This sample has under 70,000 distinct CDR3 sequences, with roughly 44% found just once. Sequencing was done on a sample of breast tumor tissue. The receptors here all came from a female donor with breast cancer. Some clones in this sample may be carry-over from other donors' samples.

The sample holds a few counts of this clonotype. The chain links TRBV4-2 to TRBJ1-2; D is perhaps TRBD1 (5 bases). Germline CDR1 is LGHNA and CDR2 is YNFKEQ. V shed 4 bases and J shed 5 bases, with 8 bases lying between them. This CDR3 has 12 amino acids. The CDR3 DNA is TGTGCCAGCAGCCCCAGGGAGTATGGCTACACCTTC. This gives the protein CASSPREYGYTF.

This clonotype was seen repeatedly, ten times or more. The rearrangement joins TRBV6-4 to TRBJ2-3; D is uncertain. Per germline, CDR1 MRHNA and CDR2 SNTAGT. V lost 3 bases and J 7 bases, leaving 14 bases between the germline ends. CDR3 length: 14 residues. The CDR3 DNA reads TGTGCCAGCAGTGAAAGACGGGTGGGGAATACGCAGTATTTT. Translating gives CASSERRVGNTQYF.

This rearrangement joins TRBV29-1 to TRBJ1-2, with a weak D call TRBD1 (6 bases). Trimming took 7 bases from V and 2 from J, leaving 11 bases between them. This CDR3 comprises 12 residues. In germline, CDR1 is SQVTM, CDR2 ANQGSEA. The CDR3 sequence is CSGRGRNYGYTF. The DNA for the CDR3 is TGCAGCGGCAGGGGCAGGAACTATGGCTACACCTTC.

The chain has TRBV2 and TRBJ2-7; weak D call: TRBD1 (5 bases). Germline CDR1 SNHLY, CDR2 FYNNEI. The CDR3 length is 13 residues. V was trimmed by 4 bases and J by 5 bases, leaving 12 bases between them. CDR3 sequence reads: CASSVQGGNEQYF. CDR3 DNA sequence: TGTGCCAGCAGTGTGCAGGGTGGGAACGAGCAGTACTTC.

The sample holds many counts of this clonotype. V usage is TRBV7-9 and J usage is TRBJ2-3, with D perhaps given as TRBD1 or TRBD2 (5 bases each). This CDR3 has 12 amino acids. Germline loops: CDR1 SEHNR, CDR2 FQNEAQ (reference sequence). Trimming cost V 5 bases and J 7 bases, with 10 bases left between them. The CDR3 is CASSRDLYTQYF. CDR3 in DNA: TGTGCCAGCAGCCGGGACCTATATACGCAGTATTTT.

This chain uses TRBV14 with TRBJ2-7, with D maybe TRBD2 (6 bases). V lost 4 bases, J lost 6 bases, and 16 bases lay in between. The CDR3 is made up of 14 amino acids. Germline values: CDR1 SGHDN, CDR2 FVKESK. The CDR3 sequence is CASSRRLESGEQYF. The CDR3 DNA reads TGTGCCAGCAGCCGCCGACTAGAGTCGGGCGAGCAGTACTTC. Supplemented by reference TRBV14 and TRBJ2-7, the full variable domain reads EAGVTQFPSHSVIEKGQTVTLRCDPISGHDNLYWYRRVMGKEIKFLLHFVKESKQDESGMPNNRFLAERTGGTYSTLKVQPAELEDSGVYFCASSRRLESGEQYFGPGTRLTVT.

This clonotype was seen repeatedly, ten times or more. The chain is built from TRBV15 and TRBJ1-1; possible D gene TRBD1, 5 bases. Trimming removed 3 bases from V and 4 bases from J, with 9 bases in between. Germline V gives CDR1 LNHNV, CDR2 YYDKDF (reference sequence). The CDR3 extends over 13 amino acids. DNA for the CDR3: TGTGCCACCAGCAGGCCAAGGGGCACTGAAGCTTTCTTT. This sequence encodes CATSRPRGTEAFF.

This clonotype was recorded at least ten times. The chain uses TRBV6-2 or TRBV6-3 and TRBJ2-7, with 7 bases lining up with TRBD2. Trimming took 5 bases from V and 3 from J; bases not matched to a gene: 10. CDR3 length: 15 amino acids. Germline V gene lookup returns CDR1 MNHEY and CDR2 SVGEGT. CDR3 amino acids: CASSHPLAVLYEQYF. The CDR3 nucleotides read TGTGCCAGCAGTCACCCCCTAGCGGTTCTCTACGAGCAGTACTTC.

The gene calls are TRBV12-3 or TRBV12-4 and TRBJ2-5; D call uncertain. V gave up 2 bases and J gave up 5 bases, with 9 bases separating them. The CDR3 is 13 amino acids. As DNA, the CDR3 is TGTGCCAGCAGTTTAAGTGGGGTGGAGACCCAGTACTTC. It encodes CASSLSGVETQYF.

This clonotype was observed many times. V gene TRBV7-8 combines with J gene TRBJ1-5; possibly TRBD1 for D (5 bases). V lost 5 bases, J lost 1 base, and 12 bases lay in between. Germline values: CDR1 SGHVS, CDR2 FQNEAQ. The CDR3 contains 15 residues. This CDR3 is CASSLWGESNQPQHF. CDR3 in DNA: TGTGCCAGCAGCCTGTGGGGGGAAAGCAATCAGCCCCAGCATTTT.

The CDR3 region has the DNA TGTGCCAGCAGCTCCCCCGGCGGGGAGTACGAGCAGTACTTC. This encodes CASSSPGGEYEQYF. The V call is TRBV5-5, the J call TRBJ2-7; TRBD2 is a possible D gene (6 bases). CDR3 length: 14 residues. V was clipped by 3 bases and J by 4 bases, with 14 bases between them. Germline CDR1 is SGHKS and CDR2 is YYEKEE (reference sequence).

The chain recombines TRBV11-2 with TRBJ1-2, with a possible D match to TRBD1 (5 bases). Trimming cost V 6 bases and J 4 bases, with 24 bases left between them. CDR3 length: 17 amino acids. The germline gives CDR1 SGHAT, CDR2 FQNNGV. CDR3 region: CASSIWRQGSLPYGYTF. In nucleotides, the CDR3 is TGTGCCAGCAGTATCTGGAGGCAGGGATCTCTCCCCTATGGCTACACCTTC. Complete variable domain (other parts from reference TRBV11-2 and TRBJ1-2): EAGVAQSPRYKIIEKRQSVAFWCNPISGHATLYWYQQILGQGPKLLIQFQNNGVVDDSQLPKDRFSAERLKGVDSTLKIQPAKLEDSAVYLCASSIWRQGSLPYGYTFGSGTRLTVV.

This clonotype appeared many times. The chain couples TRBV19 to TRBJ2-5; 7 bases fit TRBD1. Germline V gene lookup returns CDR1 LNHDA and CDR2 SQIVND (reference sequence). This CDR3 contains 16 residues. V dropped 3 bases and J dropped 1; count of bases not matched to a gene: 8. Here the CDR3 reads CASSILTGQGQETQYF. CDR3 in DNA: TGTGCCAGTAGTATTTTGACAGGGCAAGGCCAAGAGACCCAGTACTTC.

This clonotype was seen ten or more times. This may stem from a read error, because a much larger clone lies one nucleotide away. CDR3 in amino acids: CASSHLEGYGYTF. The CDR3 nucleotides read TGTGCCAGCAGTCACTTGGAAGGCTATGGCTACACCTTC. The chain combines TRBV6-2 or TRBV6-3 with TRBJ1-2; D is unresolved. Germline CDR1 reads MNHEY; CDR2 reads SVGEGT. With 5 bases removed from V and 4 bases from J, the gap between germline ends came to 11 bases. The CDR3 loop spans 13 amino acids.